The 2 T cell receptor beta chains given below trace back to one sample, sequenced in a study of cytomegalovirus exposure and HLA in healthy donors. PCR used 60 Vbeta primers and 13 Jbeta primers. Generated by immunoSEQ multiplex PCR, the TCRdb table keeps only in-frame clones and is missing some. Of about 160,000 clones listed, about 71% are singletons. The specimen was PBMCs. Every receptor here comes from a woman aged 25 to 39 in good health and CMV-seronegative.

The CDR3 coding sequence is TGTGCCAGCAGTTTAGGCCGGACTCTCGAAGCTTTCTTT. This encodes CASSLGRTLEAFF. The chain combines TRBV28 with TRBJ1-1; D is uncertain. Looked up from germline, CDR1 is MDHEN and CDR2 is SYDVKM. Between the trimmed V and J ends, which lost 2 bases and 8 bases, there was a span of 12 bases. The CDR3 consists of 13 residues.

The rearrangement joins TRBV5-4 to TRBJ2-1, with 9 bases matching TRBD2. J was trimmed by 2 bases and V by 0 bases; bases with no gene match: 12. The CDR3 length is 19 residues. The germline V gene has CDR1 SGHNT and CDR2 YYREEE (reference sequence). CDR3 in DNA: TGTGCCAGCAGCTTGGAAAAAGGAGCGGGGGGAGTTACCTACAATGAGCAGTTCTTC. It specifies CASSLEKGAGGVTYNEQFF.